This T cell receptor beta chain stems from a study of radiotherapy plus CTLA-4 blockade in lung cancer. Profiling relied on immunoSEQ multiplex PCR, and the TCRdb table lists in-frame clones only, not all of them. Altogether some 80,000 clones are present, approximately 80% being singletons, with the ten largest covering 0.79%. The junction had 9 bases not matched to a gene; V was cut back by 3 bases and J by 6 bases. CDR3 size: 17 residues. The germline V gene has CDR1 SGHAT and CDR2 FQNNGV. Those with chemo-refractory metastatic non-small-cell lung cancer were treated with focal radiation combined with CTLA-4 blockade using ipilimumab.

The sequence was obtained from a human donor with non-small cell lung cancer who had stable disease on radiotherapy plus ipilimumab. The chain has TRBV11-2 and TRBJ2-1; 12 nucleotides match TRBD1. The sequences come from peripheral blood, collected from a patient treated with radiotherapy plus ipilimumab. CDR3 in DNA: TGTGCCAGCAGCTTGAGGGGGACAGGGGGCGCGGGCAATGAGCAGTTCTTC. Encoded protein: CASSLRGTGGAGNEQFF.